Listed below are T cell receptor beta chains from one sample, sequenced in a study of Ad26.COV2.S vaccination and SARS-CoV-2 variants. Generated by immunoSEQ multiplex PCR, the TCRdb table keeps only in-frame clones and is missing some. The sample holds 500,000 or so clones, roughly 87% seen once. The material was peripheral blood, obtained in a trial of Ad26.COV2.S vaccine versus placebo. Receptors originate from a person between 18 and 59 years old who received the Ad26.COV2.S COVID-19 vaccine or a placebo. CDR3s include the opening cysteine and the closing phenylalanine or tryptophan. D genes are given only for firm matches. Some rows mark clone size as missing; the rest say once, few, many or name a class of expanded clone.

v_call,clone_size,j_call,d_call,cdr3_nt,cdr3_aa
TRBV5-6,.,TRBJ1-6,.,TGTGCCAGCAGCTTTTCGCCTGAGACAGACAGCTCCTATAATTCACCCCTCCACTTT,CASSFSPETDSSYNSPLHF
TRBV9,.,TRBJ2-1,.,TGTGCCAGCAGCGTAGAGAGCGGCAGGAATGAGCAGTTCTTC,CASSVESGRNEQFF
TRBV5-6,.,TRBJ2-5,TRBD2,TGTGCCAGCAGCTTGGTGCGGGAGGGTGAGACCCAGTACTTC,CASSLVREGETQYF
TRBV19,.,TRBJ2-7,TRBD1,TGTGCCACCCAAGACAGGGACACCTACGAGCAGTACTTC,CATQDRDTYEQYF
TRBV25-1,.,TRBJ2-5,.,TGTGCCAGCAGTGAATTCCTTCCCGTCCAGTACTTC,CASSEFLPVQYF
TRBV9,.,TRBJ1-1,.,TGTGCCAGCAGCAGGGGGTCCACTGAAGCTTTCTTT,CASSRGSTEAFF
TRBV18,.,TRBJ2-5,.,TGTGCCAGCTCACCGTCGGCCGATCAAGAGACCCAGTACTTC,CASSPSADQETQYF
TRBV7-2,.,TRBJ1-1,.,TGTGCCAGCAGCTTGACCGCTATATCCACTGAAGCTTTCTTT,CASSLTAISTEAFF
TRBV2,.,TRBJ1-2,.,TGTGCCAGCAGAGGGGAGGCCCACGGAGGGGACTATGGCTACACCTTC,CASRGEAHGGDYGYTF
TRBV7-2,.,TRBJ1-2,.,TGTGCCAGCAGCCCGTTGGGGCTAGGGGGCTACACCTTC,CASSPLGLGGYTF
TRBV12-3/TRBV12-4,.,TRBJ1-4,.,TGTGCCAGCAGTTTTGTCGGTGAAAAACTGTTTTTT,CASSFVGEKLFF
TRBV6-5,.,TRBJ1-3,TRBD1,TGTGCCAGCAGGCCACCCGGGACAGGAGGAAACACCATATATTTT,CASRPPGTGGNTIYF
TRBV28,.,TRBJ2-2,.,TGTGCCAGCACTCTCCCGGGGCACACTTACACCGGGGAGCTGTTTTTT,CASTLPGHTYTGELFF
TRBV4-2,.,TRBJ1-1,.,TGTGCCAGCAATAGGGGTGCACAGGGATGGGAAGGAAACACTGAAGCTTTCTTT,CASNRGAQGWEGNTEAFF
TRBV6-5,.,TRBJ1-1,TRBD1,TGTGCCAGCAGGTGGGGACAGAGGAACACTGAAGCTTTCTTT,CASRWGQRNTEAFF
TRBV6-2/TRBV6-3,.,TRBJ1-4,.,TGTGCCAGCAGTTACACCCCCGGGGGATGGGATGAAAAACTGTTTTTT,CASSYTPGGWDEKLFF
TRBV21-1,.,TRBJ1-2,.,TGTGCCAGCAGCAAAGTCGCCGGAGGAGGCTATGGCTACACCTTC,CASSKVAGGGYGYTF
TRBV5-6,.,TRBJ2-2,.,TGTGCCAGCAGCTTGGTCCGGGGGACAGAGCTGTTTTTT,CASSLVRGTELFF
TRBV19,once,TRBJ1-4,.,TGTGCCAGTAGTCCCCAAGGGAATAGGGTATGGGGAAAACTGTTTTTT,CASSPQGNRVWGKLFF
TRBV19,.,TRBJ2-1,.,TGTGCCAGTAGTATCCAGGTGGTACCCTACAATGAGCAGTTCTTC,CASSIQVVPYNEQFF
TRBV9,.,TRBJ2-5,.,TGTGCCAGCAGCGAGGGACCTCAAGAGACCCAGTACTTC,CASSEGPQETQYF
TRBV5-6,.,TRBJ2-1,.,TGTGCCAGCAGCTGGGACACCGTAATAAATAATGAGCAGTTCTTC,CASSWDTVINNEQFF
TRBV19,.,TRBJ2-3,.,TGTGCCAGTAGTATTACCGGGGACCGAGCTAGCACAGATACGCAGTATTTT,CASSITGDRASTDTQYF
TRBV5-1,.,TRBJ2-3,.,TGCGCCAGCAGCTTGACTAGAAGCACAGATACGCAGTATTTT,CASSLTRSTDTQYF
TRBV7-3,.,TRBJ2-2,.,TGTGCCAGCAGCTTCAAAGGGGCCGGGGAGCTGTTTTTT,CASSFKGAGELFF
TRBV27,.,TRBJ1-6,.,TGTGCCAGCAGCCCCGACCGGCTGGGTTCTGTGCCCCTCCACTTT,CASSPDRLGSVPLHF
TRBV6-2/TRBV6-3,.,TRBJ2-7,.,TGTGCCAGCAGTAGGGCAGTCTTCTCCTACGAGCAGTACTTC,CASSRAVFSYEQYF
TRBV5-1,.,TRBJ2-1,TRBD2,TGCGCCAGCAGCACAGGACTAGCGGGAGGCGTTGAGCAGTTCTTC,CASSTGLAGGVEQFF
TRBV3-1/TRBV3-2,.,TRBJ2-7,.,TGTGCCAGCAGCCAAGAGGGCAGGTGGTTAGACGAGCAGTACTTC,CASSQEGRWLDEQYF
TRBV19,.,TRBJ1-3,TRBD1,TGTGCCAGTAGCCGGGACAGGGGGTCTGGAAACACCATATATTTT,CASSRDRGSGNTIYF